This is a list of T cell receptor beta chains from one sample in a study of blood T cell repertoires in COVID-19. Clones were read by immunoSEQ multiplex PCR, and TCRdb kept only the in-frame ones, dropping some. The table records about 180,000 clones, approximately 82% of them present only once. Input material: PBMCs or T cells enriched from blood (not recorded which). The source is a middle-aged man who had recovered from COVID-19. CDR3s include the opening cysteine and the closing phenylalanine or tryptophan. A D gene is named only where the DNA matches it firmly. Clone size is shown for a subset of rows, as once, few, many or a class of expanded clone.

>once|TRBV2|TRBD1|TRBJ1-1
TGTGCCAGCAGTGTCGGGACAGCGGAAGCTTTCTTT
CASSVGTAEAFF
>.|TRBV18|TRBD1|TRBJ1-1
TGTGCCAGCTCCCCACGGGGACAGGGCAACACTGAAGCTTTCTTT
CASSPRGQGNTEAFF
>.|TRBV11-3|.|TRBJ2-2
TGTGCCAGCAGCTCACGAAATACAGGGACCGGGGAGCTGTTTTTT
CASSSRNTGTGELFF
>.|TRBV27|TRBD2|TRBJ2-2
TGTGCCAGCAGGCCCCCCCTAGCGGGGGGGCCTAATCCCGGGGAGCTGTTTTTT
CASRPPLAGGPNPGELFF
>.|TRBV6-1|.|TRBJ1-1
TGTGCCAGCAGTGAAGCGAGGGGGGGCGCGGTTAAAGGCACTGAAGCTTTCTTT
CASSEARGGAVKGTEAFF
>.|TRBV24-1|TRBD2|TRBJ2-7
TGTGCCACCAGTGATTCGGCGCGGGGGAGGGGCTACGAGCAGTACTTC
CATSDSARGRGYEQYF
>.|TRBV11-3|.|TRBJ1-1
TGTGCCAGCAGCGTACGAGGGATGAACACTGAAGCTTTCTTT
CASSVRGMNTEAFF
>.|TRBV19|.|TRBJ1-1
TGTGCCAGTAGTATAGTGAACAGTGCGAACACTGAAGCTTTCTTT
CASSIVNSANTEAFF
>few|TRBV10-3|TRBD1|TRBJ2-3
TGTGCCATCAGTGACCTTGGGACCAGGGGGTCCCCGGGGGATACGCAGTATTTT
CAISDLGTRGSPGDTQYF
>.|TRBV18|TRBD1|TRBJ1-6
TGTGCCAGCTCATCCGGGACAGGGGCCGCTCCCCTCCACTTT
CASSSGTGAAPLHF
>.|TRBV24-1|.|TRBJ1-2
TGTGCCACCAGTGATTTGCTACAGGACTATGGCTACACCTTC
CATSDLLQDYGYTF
>.|TRBV5-5|.|TRBJ1-2
TGTGCCAGCAGCTTGGCTTCGGGGGTTCGAGATGGCTACACCTTC
CASSLASGVRDGYTF
>.|TRBV5-6|TRBD1|TRBJ1-4
TGTGCCAGCAGCTTGTTGGGACAGGGGGATGAAAAACTGTTTTTT
CASSLLGQGDEKLFF
>.|TRBV6-5|TRBD2|TRBJ2-2
TGTGCCAGCAGGAGCGGGGGGGCGAACACCGGGGAGCTGTTTTTT
CASRSGGANTGELFF
>.|TRBV12-3/TRBV12-4|TRBD1|TRBJ1-1
TGTGCCAGCGGGACAGGGTCGAGGACTGAAGCTTTCTTT
CASGTGSRTEAFF
>.|TRBV10-3|.|TRBJ1-1
TGTGCCATCAGCCCTACGGGGAACACTGAAGCTTTCTTT
CAISPTGNTEAFF
>few|TRBV10-1|.|TRBJ1-1
TGCGCCAGCAGCCAGACAGTGAACACTGAAGCTTTCTTT
CASSQTVNTEAFF
>.|TRBV7-9|.|TRBJ2-1
TGTGCCAGCAGCTTATCACTGGCAGGGTTGGATGAGCAGTTCTTC
CASSLSLAGLDEQFF
>.|TRBV15|TRBD1|TRBJ1-5
TGTGCCACCAGCAGAGGAGGGACACAGGGGAGCAATCAGCCCCAGCATTTT
CATSRGGTQGSNQPQHF
>.|TRBV30|.|TRBJ1-3
TGTGCCTGGAGTGTACCTGGGGGGAGGCGAAACACCATATATTTT
CAWSVPGGRRNTIYF
>.|TRBV7-8|TRBD2|TRBJ2-7
TGTGCCAGCAGCCCCCTAGGTCAGATAGCGGGGGGCGAGCAGTACTTC
CASSPLGQIAGGEQYF
>.|TRBV6-1|TRBD2|TRBJ2-1
TGTGCCAGCAGTGACCGGACAACTAGCGGGGGATACAATGAGCAGTTCTTC
CASSDRTTSGGYNEQFF
>.|TRBV28|TRBD2|TRBJ2-1
TGTGCCAGCAGCCGATCGGGACTATCCCTCTACAATGAGCAGTTCTTC
CASSRSGLSLYNEQFF
>.|TRBV9|TRBD1|TRBJ2-4
TGTGCCAGCAGTCATCAAGGGACAGGGCCGGACATTCAGTACTTC
CASSHQGTGPDIQYF
>once|TRBV5-6|TRBD1|TRBJ1-5
TGTGCCAGCAGCGACGGCGACAGGGGCAATCAGCCCCAGCATTTT
CASSDGDRGNQPQHF
>.|TRBV7-2|.|TRBJ1-5
TGTGCCAGCAGCTTTGCGGTACAAGGGAGTCAGCCCCAGCATTTT
CASSFAVQGSQPQHF
>few|TRBV27|.|TRBJ1-1
TGTGCCAGCACAGGAGGACAGTTGAACACTGAAGCTTTCTTT
CASTGGQLNTEAFF
>.|TRBV2|TRBD1|TRBJ1-4
TGTGCCAGCAAGGGACAGCAACATGAAAAACTGTTTTTT
CASKGQQHEKLFF
>.|TRBV12-3/TRBV12-4|.|TRBJ2-1
TGTGCCAGCAGTGTGACTAGTTCCAATGAGCAGTTCTTC
CASSVTSSNEQFF
>.|TRBV11-2|TRBD1|TRBJ1-2
TGTGCCAGCAGCTTCCTACCTAACCCAGGGGGGACCGGCTACACCTTC
CASSFLPNPGGTGYTF
>once|TRBV11-2|.|TRBJ2-3
TGTGCCAGCAGCTTATCCGGGGGAACAGATACGCAGTATTTT
CASSLSGGTDTQYF
>.|TRBV18|TRBD1|TRBJ1-3
TGTGCCAGCTCACATGGGACAGTCGACTCTGGAAACACCATATATTTT
CASSHGTVDSGNTIYF
>.|TRBV28|TRBD1|TRBJ1-5
TGTGCCAGCAGTACGGGACAGGGGGAACGGCAGCCCCAGCATTTT
CASSTGQGERQPQHF
>.|TRBV2|.|TRBJ1-1
TGTGCCAGTAGACTCGGCGGCACTGAAGCTTTCTTT
CASRLGGTEAFF
>.|TRBV11-2|.|TRBJ2-1
TGTGCCAGCAGCTTAGATGGCGGCTCCTACAATGAGCAGTTCTTC
CASSLDGGSYNEQFF
>many|TRBV29-1|.|TRBJ1-1
TGCAACATCTACCCTACGGGGACTGAAGCTTTCTTT
CNIYPTGTEAFF
>.|TRBV29-1|.|TRBJ2-3
TGCAGCGTTGACGGGGTTACAGATACGCAGTATTTT
CSVDGVTDTQYF
>.|TRBV10-3|.|TRBJ2-1
TGTGCCATCAGTGTGGGGGGGCCCGCCAATGAGCAGTTCTTC
CAISVGGPANEQFF
>.|TRBV3-1/TRBV3-2|TRBD1|TRBJ1-6
TGTGCCAGCAGCCAGGCGACAGGGCGCTCACCCCTCCACTTT
CASSQATGRSPLHF
>.|TRBV5-1|.|TRBJ2-3
TGCGCCAGCAGCTTGGCCCAGAACACAGATACGCAGTATTTT
CASSLAQNTDTQYF
>.|TRBV6-5|.|TRBJ1-5
TGTGCCAGCGGTACCCCAGGGGCAGGCAATCAGCCCCAGCATTTT
CASGTPGAGNQPQHF
>.|TRBV14|TRBD2|TRBJ2-3
TGTGCCAGCAGCCAAGGACTAGCGGGGACATCCTATTTT
CASSQGLAGTSYF
>.|TRBV18|.|TRBJ1-1
TGTGCCAGCTCACTTGGGACAAGACCTGAAGCTTTCTTT
CASSLGTRPEAFF
>.|TRBV27|.|TRBJ2-3
TGTGCCAGCAGTTCTCCGGTTCGGCAGGGCACAGATACGCAGTATTTT
CASSSPVRQGTDTQYF
>.|TRBV4-1|.|TRBJ1-1
TGCGCCAGCAGCCAAAGTCACACAGTCGGCACTGAAGCTTTCTTT
CASSQSHTVGTEAFF
>.|TRBV5-1|TRBD1|TRBJ1-2
TGCGCCAGCAGCTTACAGGGGTATAACTATGGCTACACCTTC
CASSLQGYNYGYTF
>.|TRBV28|TRBD1|TRBJ1-5
TGTGCCAGCAGTTCTGGGCAGGGGGTTCAGCCCCAGCATTTT
CASSSGQGVQPQHF
>.|TRBV28|.|TRBJ2-5
TGTGCCAGCAGCACCAACTTAGGTGGAGGACTCGGGAAGACCCAGTACTTC
CASSTNLGGGLGKTQYF
>.|TRBV28|.|TRBJ1-2
TGTGCCAGCAGTGAGCAGAGGACATCCTATGGCTACACCTTC
CASSEQRTSYGYTF
>.|TRBV29-1|TRBD1|TRBJ1-5
TGCAGCGTTGCGGGGGACAGTAGCAATCAGCCCCAGCATTTT
CSVAGDSSNQPQHF
>.|TRBV5-8|TRBD1|TRBJ1-5
TGTGCCAGCAGCCGGGAGGACAGGGCCCTTTCGGGCAATCAGCCCCAGCATTTT
CASSREDRALSGNQPQHF
>.|TRBV18|TRBD2|TRBJ2-7
TGTGCCAGCTCTACCCGTAGTAGCGGGCACGAGCAGTACTTC
CASSTRSSGHEQYF
>.|TRBV9|TRBD1|TRBJ1-2
TGTGCCAGCAGCGTAGAGGGACAGGGGAGTTACTATGGCTACACCTTC
CASSVEGQGSYYGYTF
>.|TRBV3-1/TRBV3-2|.|TRBJ2-5
TGTGCCAGCAGCCCAGGCCCTAGGAGGGTAGGAAAGACCCAGTACTTC
CASSPGPRRVGKTQYF
>.|TRBV27|.|TRBJ2-7
TGTGCCAGCCGCTCCGACGGCGGGTTAGCCTACGAGCAGTACTTC
CASRSDGGLAYEQYF
>few|TRBV5-1|.|TRBJ2-2
TGCGCCAGCAGCTTGCCAGGGAACACCGGGGAGCTGTTTTTT
CASSLPGNTGELFF
>.|TRBV28|.|TRBJ1-5
TGTGCCAGCAGTTTAGGGGCTCAGCCCCAGCATTTT
CASSLGAQPQHF
>.|TRBV5-4|.|TRBJ2-7
TGTGCCAGCAGCCTACCTCAAGGGGGTGGGGAGCAGTACTTC
CASSLPQGGGEQYF